In this sample, the clone carrying this TCR beta chain turned up many times. The data derive from a study of neurological immune-mediated disorders. TCRdb redid the calling of the 5' RACE reads with MiXCR, one entry per CDR3 protein. The sample holds 65,000 to 85,000 distinct CDR3 sequences, approximately 3.3% seen once. This receptor was identified in a woman in her forties or fifties with multiple sclerosis. Sequenced input: PBMCs.

The CDR3 spells CASSLAGGDTQYF. CDR3 sequence (DNA): TGTGCCAGCAGCTTAGCGGGAGGGGATACGCAGTATTTT. The chain carries TRBV7-9 and TRBJ2-3; 7 bases are a match to TRBD2. This CDR3 contains 13 residues. With 0 bases clipped from V and 6 bases from J, the junction kept 0 bases outside the gene matches. Germline V CDR1 and CDR2: SEHNR, FQNEAQ (reference sequence).